Below are 14 T cell receptor beta chains sequenced from a single sample in a study of early T cells in non-severe SARS-CoV-2 infection (dated by TCRdb to about 2021). Libraries were made using 5' RACE. Sequenced on a NextSeq 500. TCRdb trimmed public reads at Q25 via fastp, called clones via MiXCR and kept in-frame beta chains. Rows with a matching CDR3 protein are joined into one entry that keeps the most common DNA and genes. This sample lists approximately 62,000 distinct CDR3 sequences; under 15% were detected once. Jointly, the top ten make up under 4.5% of the sample. Sequencing used whole blood. The receptor source for this set is an adult who was a healthcare worker with PCR-confirmed SARS-CoV-2 infection or an uninfected control (not recorded which).

This clonotype was observed many times. Here the CDR3 reads CSARHPGGTIYF. In DNA form, the CDR3 reads TGCAGTGCTAGGCACCCAGGGGGCACCATATATTTT. The chain has TRBV20-1 and TRBJ1-3, with 7 nucleotides matching TRBD1. The CDR3 extends over 12 amino acids. Germline CDR1 and CDR2: DFQATT and SNEGSKA (reference sequence). Unmatched junction bases numbered 5, after V lost 3 bases and J lost 9 bases.

In its sample, this clonotype was seen many times. The rearrangement uses TRBV9 and TRBJ2-3, with D perhaps TRBD1 or TRBD2 (5 bases each). CDR3 length: 15 residues. V lost 1 base, J lost 0 bases, and 9 bases lay in between. Germline loops: CDR1 SGDLS, CDR2 YYNGEE. The CDR3 DNA reads as TGTGCCAGCAGCGTACACGGGACCAGCACAGATACGCAGTATTTT. The encoded protein is CASSVHGTSTDTQYF.

The rearrangement links TRBV20-1 to TRBJ1-1, with D perhaps TRBD1 (6 bases). Germline values: CDR1 DFQATT, CDR2 SNEGSKA (reference sequence). CDR3 length: 14 amino acids. Trimming stripped 6 bases from V and 5 bases from J, with 19 bases between. In DNA form, the CDR3 reads TGCAGTGCGCACCCAGGGGCCCGGGGAACTGAAGCTTTCTTT. Amino acid sequence: CSAHPGARGTEAFF.

The chain is built from TRBV7-2 and TRBJ2-1; D gene uncertain. In germline, CDR1 is SGHTA, CDR2 FQGNSA. The V and J ends lost 4 bases and 5 bases respectively, with 6 bases between them. The CDR3 totals 12 residues. The CDR3 reads CASSYNNNEQFF. As DNA, the CDR3 is TGTGCCAGCAGCTATAACAACAATGAGCAGTTCTTC. The whole variable domain, filled in from reference TRBV7-2 and TRBJ2-1, reads GAGVSQSPSNKVTEKGKDVELRCDPISGHTALYWYRQSLGQGLEFLIYFQGNSAPDKSGLPSDRFSAERTGGSVSTLTIQRTQQEDSAVYLCASSYNNNEQFFGPGTRLTVL.

This clonotype was observed many times. V gene TRBV6-5 combines with J gene TRBJ2-7; TRBD2 agrees at 7 bases. The V gene end was trimmed by 5 bases and the J gene end by 6 bases; junction bases not matched to a gene: 10. The V gene's germline CDR1 is MNHEY and CDR2 SVGAGI. The CDR3 consists of 14 residues. The CDR3 here is CASSPRLASTEQYF. The CDR3 nucleotides are TGTGCCAGCAGTCCCCGACTAGCTTCAACCGAGCAGTACTTC.

The chain recombines TRBV5-6 with TRBJ1-5; possibly TRBD1 for D (6 bases). This CDR3 has 15 residues. Germline assignment: CDR1 SGHDT and CDR2 YYEEEE. Trimming cost V 0 bases and J 5 bases, with 12 bases left between them. This chain's CDR3 is CASSLVSGVDQPQHF. CDR3 sequence (DNA): TGTGCCAGCAGCTTGGTGTCAGGGGTGGATCAGCCCCAGCATTTT. Full variable domain (rest looked up from reference TRBV5-6 and TRBJ1-5): DAGVTQSPTHLIKTRGQQVTLRCSPKSGHDTVSWYQQALGQGPQFIFQYYEEEERQRGNFPDRFSGHQFPNYSSELNVNALLLGDSALYLCASSLVSGVDQPQHFGDGTRLSIL.

In the case of this clonotype: Given a much more abundant clone one base away, this may be a read error. The rearrangement uses TRBV6-6 and TRBJ2-3; 15 bases match TRBD2. Germline CDR1 is MNHNY and CDR2 is SVGAGI (reference sequence). V lost 4 bases and J lost 5; bases outside the gene matches: 1. This CDR3 has 15 residues. The CDR3 DNA follows: TGTGCCAGCAGTTGGACTAGCGGGGGGGGAGATACGCAGTATTTT. This sequence encodes CASSWTSGGGDTQYF.

Ten or more counts support this clonotype. V is TRBV9 and J is TRBJ2-2; TRBD2 aligns across 10 bases. CDR3 length: 18 residues. CDR1 is SGDLS and CDR2 is YYNGEE in the germline V gene. The ends lost 0 bases at V and 3 bases at J; junction bases unmatched: 8. The CDR3 loop reads CASSVGLAGGPHTGELFF. The CDR3 region has the DNA TGTGCCAGCAGCGTAGGATTAGCGGGAGGTCCCCACACCGGGGAGCTGTTTTTT.

This clonotype appeared many times. The chain combines TRBV20-1 with TRBJ2-3; no clear D gene. The V end was cut by 3 bases, the J end by 0 bases, with 13 bases between. The V gene's germline CDR1 is DFQATT and CDR2 SNEGSKA (reference sequence). This CDR3 has 15 amino acids. The CDR3 DNA is TGCAGTGCTAGCTGGCGACGAACTAGCACAGATACGCAGTATTTT. Protein sequence: CSASWRRTSTDTQYF.

This clonotype was seen repeatedly, ten times or more. The rearrangement links TRBV7-2 to TRBJ1-5, with 8 bases that match TRBD1. V trimming: 4 bases; J trimming: 0 bases; junction bases outside the gene matches: 2. This CDR3 has 15 amino acids. Germline V gives CDR1 SGHTA, CDR2 FQGNSA. The CDR3 sequence: CASSWTGYSNQPQHF. DNA for the CDR3: TGTGCCAGCAGCTGGACAGGGTATAGCAATCAGCCCCAGCATTTT. Full variable domain (outside the CDR3, taken from reference TRBV7-2 and TRBJ1-5): GAGVSQSPSNKVTEKGKDVELRCDPISGHTALYWYRQSLGQGLEFLIYFQGNSAPDKSGLPSDRFSAERTGGSVSTLTIQRTQQEDSAVYLCASSWTGYSNQPQHFGDGTRLSIL.

This clonotype was observed once. This may be a read error: a much more frequent sequence differs by one nucleotide. The rearrangement uses TRBV6-2 or TRBV6-3 and TRBJ1-1; no firm D call. CDR1 MNHEY and CDR2 SVGEGT come from the germline V gene. This CDR3 has 14 amino acids. CDR3 bases: TGTGTCAGCAGTTATAAGGCCGGAAAGACTGAAGCTTTCTTT. Residues: CVSSYKAGKTEAFF.

The V and J genes are TRBV11-1 and TRBJ1-1; 7 bases align to TRBD1. The CDR3 has 16 residues. The V gene's germline CDR1 is SGHAT and CDR2 FQDESV (reference sequence). V was clipped by 5 bases and J by 1 base; unmatched bases: 10. CDR3 coding DNA: TGTGCCAGCAGCGCGAGGGACAGAAGAACGAACACTGAAGCTTTCTTT. Translating it yields CASSARDRRTNTEAFF.

This clonotype was seen only a few times. This chain connects TRBV28 to TRBJ2-3, with no clear D. The germline gives CDR1 MDHEN, CDR2 SYDVKM. This CDR3 contains 12 residues. V lost 7 bases and J 3 bases, leaving 8 bases between the germline ends. The CDR3 region is CASTSSTDTQYF. For the CDR3, the DNA is TGTGCCAGCACGTCTAGTACAGATACGCAGTATTTT. The full variable domain, in which reference TRBV28 and TRBJ2-3 provide the parts outside the CDR3, is DVKVTQSSRYLVKRTGEKVFLECVQDMDHENMFWYRQDPGLGLRLIYFSYDVKMKEKGDIPEGYSVSREKKERFSLILESASTNQTSMYLCASTSSTDTQYFGPGTRLTVL.

This clonotype was observed a few times. The chain recombines TRBV5-1 with TRBJ2-1, with TRBD2 matching over 11 bases. The CDR3 covers 15 residues. CDR1 SGHRS and CDR2 YFSETQ come from the germline V gene. V shed 0 bases and J 6 bases; nucleotides not matched to a gene: 2. The CDR3 nucleotides read TGCGCCAGCAGCTTGGGACTAGCGGGATCCAATGAGCAGTTCTTC. Translated: CASSLGLAGSNEQFF. The full variable domain, with the rest looked up from reference TRBV5-1 and TRBJ2-1, is KAGVTQTPRYLIKTRGQQVTLSCSPISGHRSVSWYQQTPGQGLQFLFEYFSETQRNKGNFPGRFSGRQFSNSRSEMNVSTLELGDSALYLCASSLGLAGSNEQFFGPGTRLTVL.